The T cell receptor (beta chain) described here comes from a study of graft-versus-host responses after intestinal transplantation. Study as a whole: The study gave all recipients anti-thymocyte globulin induction, then tacrolimus and steroids for 2 to 3 years. Whole-study findings and limits: Detection of GvH clones occurred in recipient marrow, and some had their first appearance in ileum or blood. Individuals who had graft-donor T cell macrochimerism had allografts that showed high graft-versus-host to host-versus-graft clonal ratios.

The protocol was immunoSEQ multiplex PCR, while the TCRdb copy is restricted to in-frame clones and leaves out a portion. The table shows approximately 46,000 clones, with about four fifths occurring only once. The germline V gene has CDR1 SNHLY and CDR2 FYNNEI. Deletions cut 6 bases from V and 1 base from J, with 7 bases between. This CDR3 has 13 amino acids. This clone was seen only once. The antigen remains unidentified. V gene TRBV2 combines with J gene TRBJ1-5, with D unresolved. The sequence came from a human donor who was the organ donor for an intestinal transplant. The sample consisted of unstimulated CD4+ T cells sorted from spleen or lymph node cells, taken before transplant. The CDR3 region is CASRGRSNQPQHF. The CDR3 DNA sequence: TGTGCCAGCAGAGGACGAAGCAATCAGCCCCAGCATTTT. The entire variable domain, with the rest obtained from reference TRBV2 and TRBJ1-5, is as follows: EPEVTQTPSHQVTQMGQEVILRCVPISNHLYFYWYRQILGQKVEFLVSFYNNEISEKSEIFDDQFSVERPDGSNFTLKIRSTKLEDSAMYFCASRGRSNQPQHFGDGTRLSIL.